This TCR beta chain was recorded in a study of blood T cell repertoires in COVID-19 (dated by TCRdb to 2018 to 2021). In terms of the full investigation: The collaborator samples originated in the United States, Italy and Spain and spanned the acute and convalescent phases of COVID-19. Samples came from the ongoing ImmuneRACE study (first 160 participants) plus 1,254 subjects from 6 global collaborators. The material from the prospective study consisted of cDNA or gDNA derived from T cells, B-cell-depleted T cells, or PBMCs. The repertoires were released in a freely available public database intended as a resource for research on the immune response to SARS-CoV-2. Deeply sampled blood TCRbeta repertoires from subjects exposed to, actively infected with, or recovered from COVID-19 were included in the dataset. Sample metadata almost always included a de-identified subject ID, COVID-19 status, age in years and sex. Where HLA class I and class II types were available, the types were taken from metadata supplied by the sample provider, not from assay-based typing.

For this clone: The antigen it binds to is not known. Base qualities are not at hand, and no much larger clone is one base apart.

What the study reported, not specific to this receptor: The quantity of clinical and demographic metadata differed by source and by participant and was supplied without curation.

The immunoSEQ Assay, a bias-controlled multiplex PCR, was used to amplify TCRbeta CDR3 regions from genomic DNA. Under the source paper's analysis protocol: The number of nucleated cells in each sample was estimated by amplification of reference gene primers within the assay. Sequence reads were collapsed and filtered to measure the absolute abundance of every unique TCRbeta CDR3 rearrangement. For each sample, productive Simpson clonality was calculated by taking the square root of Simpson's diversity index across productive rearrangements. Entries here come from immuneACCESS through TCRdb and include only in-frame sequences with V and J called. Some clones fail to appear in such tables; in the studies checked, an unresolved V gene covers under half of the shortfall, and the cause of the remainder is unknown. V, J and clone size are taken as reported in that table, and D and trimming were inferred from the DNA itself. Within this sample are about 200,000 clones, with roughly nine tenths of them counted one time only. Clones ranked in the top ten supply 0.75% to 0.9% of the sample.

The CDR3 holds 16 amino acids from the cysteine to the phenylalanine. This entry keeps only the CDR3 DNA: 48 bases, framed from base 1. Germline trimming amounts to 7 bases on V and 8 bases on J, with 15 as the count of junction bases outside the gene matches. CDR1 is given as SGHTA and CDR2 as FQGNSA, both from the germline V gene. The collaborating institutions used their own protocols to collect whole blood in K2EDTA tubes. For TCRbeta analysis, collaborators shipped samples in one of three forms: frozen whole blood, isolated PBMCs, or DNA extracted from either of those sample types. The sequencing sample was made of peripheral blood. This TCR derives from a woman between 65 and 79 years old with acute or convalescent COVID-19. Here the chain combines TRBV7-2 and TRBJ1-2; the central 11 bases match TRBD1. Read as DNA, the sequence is TGTGCCAGCAACCTCCAAACCGGGACAGGGGGTCGGGGCTACACCTTC. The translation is CASNLQTGTGGRGYTF. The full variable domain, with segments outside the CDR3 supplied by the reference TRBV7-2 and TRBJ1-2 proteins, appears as GAGVSQSPSNKVTEKGKDVELRCDPISGHTALYWYRQSLGQGLEFLIYFQGNSAPDKSGLPSDRFSAERTGGSVSTLTIQRTQQEDSAVYLCASNLQTGTGGRGYTFGSGTRLTVV.